The next 21 T cell receptor beta chains were all read from a single sample in a study of T cell responses to AZD1222 COVID-19 vaccine. Generated by immunoSEQ multiplex PCR, the TCRdb table keeps only in-frame clones and is missing some. The data contain fewer than 150,000 clones, roughly 93% of them singletons. Specimen: peripheral blood, collected on day 0 of AZD1222 vaccination. These receptors all stem from an adult in good health.

This chain links TRBV4-3 with TRBJ2-3; D gene uncertain. There are 13 residues in the CDR3. The V end was cut by 5 bases, the J end by 1 base, with 7 bases between. The V gene's germline CDR1 is LGHNA and CDR2 YSLEER. CDR3 protein: CASSKWGTDTQYF. The CDR3, as DNA: TGCGCCAGCAGCAAGTGGGGCACAGATACGCAGTATTTT.

In this sample, this clone turned up a few times. The chain links TRBV18 to TRBJ1-3; D may be TRBD1 (5 bases). CDR1 and CDR2 from the germline V gene are KGHSH and LQKENI. The CDR3 has 17 amino acids. V lost 1 base and J lost 1, with 14 bases in between. The CDR3 coding sequence is TGTGCCAGCTCACCACTCCAAGGGACCGCTTCTGGAAACACCATATATTTT. Protein: CASSPLQGTASGNTIYF.

The chain employs TRBV7-2 and TRBJ2-7; 7 bases fit TRBD1. Trimming cost V 5 bases and J 4 bases; bases outside gene matches: 8. The CDR3 contains 14 residues. Germline CDR1 is SGHTA and CDR2 is FQGNSA. The CDR3, as DNA: TGTGCCAGCAGCCCCACAGGGGTGCTGTACGAGCAGTACTTC. Its protein is CASSPTGVLYEQYF.

This sequence joins TRBV7-8 and TRBJ2-2; tentative D call: TRBD1 (6 bases). Between the trimmed V and J ends, which lost 4 bases and 6 bases, there was a span of 15 bases. The CDR3 runs to 15 residues. The germline gives CDR1 SGHVS, CDR2 FQNEAQ. CDR3 coding DNA: TGTGCCAGCAGCTGGGCCAACTGGGGGCCCGGGGAGCTGTTTTTT. It encodes CASSWANWGPGELFF.

Details on this clone: The same CDR3 also results from other DNA sequences found in this sample. The V gene is TRBV28, the J gene TRBJ1-2; unclear D gene. The ends were cut back, 2 bases at V and 3 bases at J, with 7 bases in the middle. Germline-derived CDR1 and CDR2 are MDHEN and SYDVKM. The CDR3 covers 13 residues. CDR3 DNA: TGTGCCAGCAGTTTAGGACGCGACTATGGCTACACCTTC. Translated: CASSLGRDYGYTF.

This chain connects TRBV19 to TRBJ1-1; 9 positions agree with TRBD1. Germline V gene sequence: CDR1 LNHDA, CDR2 SQIVND (reference sequence). There are 16 residues in the CDR3. The V gene end was trimmed by 3 bases and the J gene end by 7 bases; junction bases not matched to a gene: 12. The CDR3: CASSIGTGMSRNEAFF. The CDR3 coding sequence is TGTGCCAGTAGTATTGGGACAGGGATGAGTAGGAATGAAGCTTTCTTT.

The CDR3 DNA is TGTGCCAGCAGCCAAGCGCCCCGGTGGACAAAATCTAACTATGGCTACACCTTC. Translation: CASSQAPRWTKSNYGYTF. The V gene is TRBV14, the J gene TRBJ1-2; possibly TRBD1 for D (5 bases). Trimming removed 1 base at V and 0 bases at J, with 18 bases between. Germline V lookup: CDR1 SGHDN, CDR2 FVKESK. The CDR3 contains 18 residues.

The genes are TRBV11-1 and TRBJ2-7; 10 nucleotides match TRBD1. The CDR3 sequence is 14 residues long. Germline loops: CDR1 SGHAT, CDR2 FQDESV (reference sequence). V was pared by 5 bases and J by 5 bases, with 6 bases of the junction left unmatched. The CDR3 coding sequence is TGTGCCAGCAGCCCGACAGGGGGCCGCGACGAGCAGTACTTC. Amino acid sequence: CASSPTGGRDEQYF.

The V gene is TRBV5-6, the J gene TRBJ2-5; D is possibly TRBD1 (6 bases). Looked up from germline, CDR1 is SGHDT and CDR2 is YYEEEE. Trimming removed 5 bases from V and 3 bases from J, with 14 bases in between. The CDR3 covers 14 residues. The CDR3 DNA is TGTGCCAGCAGACCAACAGGGCGCGAAGAGACCCAGTACTTC. The encoded protein is CASRPTGREETQYF.

The rearrangement joins TRBV20-1 to TRBJ1-1; D gene uncertain. V lost 5 bases to trimming and J lost 6 bases, with 10 bases between them. The CDR3 covers 11 residues. The V gene's germline CDR1 is DFQATT and CDR2 SNEGSKA (reference sequence). The CDR3 loop reads CSAFRVPEAFF. The DNA for the CDR3 is TGCAGTGCTTTCCGGGTTCCTGAAGCTTTCTTT.

The chain carries TRBV5-1 and TRBJ1-1, with 9 bases aligning to TRBD1. The CDR3 covers 16 residues. Germline assignment: CDR1 SGHRS and CDR2 YFSETQ. V lost 0 bases and J lost 6; bases outside the gene matches: 9. The CDR3 DNA reads TGCGCCAGCAGCTTGGGCGGGACAGGGTTGTTCTCTGAAGCTTTCTTT. The encoded protein is CASSLGGTGLFSEAFF.

This chain links TRBV28 with TRBJ1-6; D perhaps matches TRBD1 (5 bases). With 2 bases removed from V and 5 bases from J, the gap between germline ends came to 13 bases. The germline V gene encodes CDR1 MDHEN and CDR2 SYDVKM. The length of the CDR3 is 16 residues. In nucleotides, the CDR3 is TGTGCCAGCAGTTTAAGGGGCGGGGGGGATAATTCACCCCTCCACTTT. Amino acids: CASSLRGGGDNSPLHF.

V and J are TRBV28 and TRBJ1-3; no clear D. Looked up from germline, CDR1 is MDHEN and CDR2 is SYDVKM. The CDR3 runs 15 residues. Between the trimmed V and J ends, which lost 5 bases and 1 base, there was a span of 12 bases. The CDR3 reads CASSLPFGSGNTIYF. As DNA, the CDR3 is TGTGCCAGCAGTCTACCTTTTGGGTCTGGAAACACCATATATTTT. The complete variable domain, with remaining parts taken from reference TRBV28 and TRBJ1-3, reads DVKVTQSSRYLVKRTGEKVFLECVQDMDHENMFWYRQDPGLGLRLIYFSYDVKMKEKGDIPEGYSVSREKKERFSLILESASTNQTSMYLCASSLPFGSGNTIYFGEGSWLTVV.

The V gene is TRBV7-9, the J gene TRBJ1-6; perhaps TRBD1 as D (6 bases). The germline gives CDR1 SEHNR, CDR2 FQNEAQ (reference sequence). Trimming shortened V by 5 bases and J by 7 bases, and 15 bases separated the two germline ends. The CDR3 length is 15 residues. The CDR3 sequence: CASSPKGGLNSPLHF. The DNA for the CDR3 is TGTGCCAGCAGCCCCAAAGGGGGACTGAATTCACCCCTCCACTTT.

The rearrangement links TRBV28 to TRBJ1-1; D is uncertain. Trimming pared 3 bases from V and 4 bases from J, leaving 6 bases between. The CDR3 covers 12 residues. Germline V gene sequence: CDR1 MDHEN, CDR2 SYDVKM. The CDR3 DNA is TGTGCCAGCAGTTTCCTGACCACTGAAGCTTTCTTT. It yields the protein CASSFLTTEAFF.

This clone has just a few counts. The V call is TRBV18, the J call TRBJ1-5; D is unclear. CDR3 length: 14 residues. Germline-derived CDR1 and CDR2 are KGHSH and LQKENI. V was pared by 5 bases and J by 0 bases, with 8 bases between. Here the CDR3 reads CASSGEYSNQPQHF. The CDR3 bases are TGTGCCAGCTCAGGAGAGTATAGCAATCAGCCCCAGCATTTT.

The gene calls are TRBV7-2 and TRBJ1-2; 9 nucleotides match TRBD1. The CDR3 has 17 residues. CDR1 SGHTA and CDR2 FQGNSA come from the germline V gene. Germline trimming cut 5 bases from V and 6 bases from J; bases unmatched to any gene: 16. CDR3 region: CASSLNSPGQGLHGYTF. The CDR3 DNA follows: TGTGCCAGCAGCCTTAACTCTCCGGGACAGGGCCTTCATGGCTACACCTTC.

The genes are TRBV6-2 or TRBV6-3 and TRBJ2-6; D may be TRBD2 (6 bases). CDR1 is MNHEY, CDR2 SVGEGT, per germline. The CDR3 is 17 residues long. Trimming removed 4 bases from V and 0 bases from J, with 13 bases in between. The CDR3 DNA follows: TGTGCCAGCAGTTCCCCGGGAGTCGACTCTGGGGCCAACGTCCTGACTTTC. It codes for CASSSPGVDSGANVLTF.

The genes are TRBV30 and TRBJ2-7; no reliable D call. Germline V gene data show CDR1 as GTSNPN and CDR2 as SVGIG (reference sequence). The CDR3 extends over 14 amino acids. V lost 0 bases to trimming and J lost 2 bases, with 11 bases between them. DNA for the CDR3: TGTGCCTGGAGTGTACGCGTCCGGACCTACGAGCAGTACTTC. The encoded protein is CAWSVRVRTYEQYF. The complete variable domain, with remaining parts taken from reference TRBV30 and TRBJ2-7, reads SQTIHQWPATLVQPVGSPLSLECTVEGTSNPNLYWYRQAAGRGLQLLFYSVGIGQISSEVPQNLSASRPQDRQFILSSKKLLLSDSGFYLCAWSVRVRTYEQYFGPGTRLTVT.

The chain joins TRBV6-5 to TRBJ1-2, with unresolved D. Germline-derived CDR1 and CDR2 are MNHEY and SVGAGI. CDR3 size: 16 residues. Trimming removed 0 bases at V and 8 bases at J, with 19 bases between. CDR3 nucleotide sequence: TGTGCCAGCAGTTACTCCTCGACCAGGAGCCGGCACGGCTACACCTTC. The encoded protein is CASSYSSTRSRHGYTF.

V is TRBV28 and J is TRBJ1-2, with no clear D. Germline V gene sequence: CDR1 MDHEN, CDR2 SYDVKM. The V and J ends lost 4 bases and 9 bases respectively, with 15 bases between them. This CDR3 region has 13 residues. CDR3 coding DNA: TGTGCCAGCAGTTCACCTTCTCCCGGCCGCTACACCTTC. Translating gives CASSSPSPGRYTF.